These 21 T cell receptor beta chains originate from one sample sequenced in a study of T cells in Graves' hyperthyroidism and ophthalmopathy. TCR beta CDR3 region amplification was performed from RNA transcripts. The HTBI primer set drove a first-round RT-PCR of the TCR CDR3. TCRdb re-called the multiplex PCR reads with MiXCR, one entry per CDR3 protein. Of approximately 410,000 distinct CDR3 sequences detected, 14% to 15% appear once; the ten largest clones hold less than 15%. Sequencing was performed on blood. The receptors here all came from a man younger than 35 with Graves' ophthalmopathy.

This clonotype has at least ten counts. V is TRBV10-3 and J is TRBJ2-7; the D gene is possibly TRBD2 (5 bases). V lost 11 bases and J lost 0, with 17 bases in between. Germline V gives CDR1 ENHRY, CDR2 SYGVKD. This CDR3 has 14 amino acids. In DNA, the CDR3 is TGTGCCGCGACCAACGGGGTGAGCTCCTACGAGCAGTACTTC. Translation gives CAATNGVSSYEQYF.

This clonotype was seen a handful of times. V and J are TRBV6-2 or TRBV6-3 and TRBJ1-2; TRBD1 agrees at 8 bases. V dropped 1 base and J dropped 4; count of bases not matched to a gene: 5. CDR3 length equals 15 residues. Germline V gene lookup returns CDR1 MNHEY and CDR2 SVGEGT. In DNA form, the CDR3 reads TGTGCCAGCAGTTACTGGACAGGGAATCCCTATGGCTACACCTTC. Protein sequence: CASSYWTGNPYGYTF.

This clonotype was counted at least ten times. The chain couples TRBV24-1 to TRBJ2-1; 11 nucleotides match TRBD2. This CDR3 contains 16 residues. V dropped 4 bases and J dropped 3; count of bases not matched to a gene: 4. Germline lookup yields CDR1 KGHDR and CDR2 SFDVKD. In DNA form, the CDR3 reads TGTGCCACCAGTGACCCTACTAGCGGGGGCTACAATGAGCAGTTCTTC. It translates to CATSDPTSGGYNEQFF.

This clonotype was recorded many times. The chain carries TRBV7-8 and TRBJ1-1; D unclear. Germline assignment: CDR1 SGHVS and CDR2 FQNEAQ. The CDR3 has 15 amino acids. V lost 1 base, J lost 0 bases, and 9 bases lay in between. The CDR3 nucleotides read TGTGCCAGCAGCTTAGTAGGTGGAGTGAACACTGAAGCTTTCTTT. It encodes CASSLVGGVNTEAFF.

V usage is TRBV6-1 and J usage is TRBJ2-3; 7 bases agree with TRBD2. J gave up 4 bases and V 1 base, and 5 bases lay outside the gene matches. CDR1 is MNHNS, CDR2 SASEGT, per germline. This CDR3 contains 15 residues. The CDR3 sequence is CASSEGVGGPDTQYF. CDR3 coding DNA: TGTGCCAGCAGTGAAGGGGTGGGAGGGCCAGATACGCAGTATTTT.

This clonotype was seen a few times. J is TRBJ2-7 and V is TRBV19; possible D gene TRBD2, 5 bases. Germline CDR1 LNHDA, CDR2 SQIVND (reference sequence). This CDR3 is built from 13 residues. Trimming took off 1 base at V and 6 bases at J, with 10 bases between the two ends. CDR3 amino acids: CASSIVRGGEQYF. The CDR3 nucleotides read TGTGCCAGTAGTATAGTACGCGGAGGCGAGCAGTACTTC. The full variable domain, with the rest looked up from reference TRBV19 and TRBJ2-7, is DGGITQSPKYLFRKEGQNVTLSCEQNLNHDAMYWYRQDPGQGLRLIYYSQIVNDFQKGDIAEGYSVSREKKESFPLTVTSAQKNPTAFYLCASSIVRGGEQYFGPGTRLTVT.

This clonotype was picked up many times. The chain carries TRBV11-3 and TRBJ2-1; TRBD2 aligns across 10 bases. The CDR3 is 15 residues long. The V and J ends lost 3 bases and 6 bases, in that order; junction bases with no gene match: 5. Germline CDR1 SGHNT, CDR2 YENEEA. The CDR3 is CASSLELAGTNEQFF. The CDR3 nucleotides read TGTGCCAGCAGCTTGGAACTAGCGGGGACCAATGAGCAGTTCTTC. Full variable domain (outside the CDR3, taken from reference TRBV11-3 and TRBJ2-1): EAGVVQSPRYKIIEKKQPVAFWCNPISGHNTLYWYLQNLGQGPELLIRYENEEAVDDSQLPKDRFSAERLKGVDSTLKIQPAELGDSAVYLCASSLELAGTNEQFFGPGTRLTVL.

The CDR3, as DNA: TGCAGCGTGGGAGGACAGGGACGTTCCCGCACAGATACGCAGTATTTT. It yields the protein CSVGGQGRSRTDTQYF. The rearrangement joins TRBV29-1 to TRBJ2-3; 8 positions match TRBD1. Germline CDR1 reads SQVTM; CDR2 reads ANQGSEA. With V trimmed by 6 bases and J by 1 base, 12 bases remained unmatched. The CDR3 spans 16 residues.

This clonotype was seen many times. The DNA for the CDR3 is TGCGCCAGCAGCTTATATGCGGGAGGGCCCGATGAGCAGTTCTTC. Its protein is CASSLYAGGPDEQFF. The chain combines TRBV5-1 with TRBJ2-1; TRBD2 aligns across 9 bases. CDR3 length: 15 residues. CDR1 SGHRS and CDR2 YFSETQ come from the germline V gene. V was pared by 2 bases and J by 8 bases, with 8 bases of the junction left unmatched.

Points on this clonotype: A much larger clone is a single base away; this may be a read error. The chain recombines TRBV20-1 with TRBJ2-4, with no clear D. This CDR3 is built from 13 residues. CDR1 is DFQATT, CDR2 SNEGSKA, per germline (reference sequence). V was shortened by 0 bases and J by 8 bases, with 11 bases between the two germline ends. The CDR3 sequence is CSAREGSRDIQYF. The CDR3 nucleotides are TGCAGTGCTAGAGAGGGCAGCCGGGACATTCAGTACTTC.

The J gene is TRBJ1-6, the V gene TRBV7-9, with 7 bases aligning to TRBD1. Germline V CDR1 and CDR2: SEHNR, FQNEAQ (reference sequence). V was clipped by 5 bases and J by 7 bases; unmatched bases: 8. This CDR3 is built from 15 residues. In nucleotides, the CDR3 is TGTGCCAGCAGCCGCCCGGGACAGCCGAATTCACCCCTCCACTTT. Amino acid sequence: CASSRPGQPNSPLHF.

This clonotype was seen repeatedly, ten times or more. The chain links TRBV11-2 to TRBJ1-2, with 10 bases lining up with TRBD1. Germline trimming cut 1 base from V and 7 bases from J; bases unmatched to any gene: 6. The CDR3 spans 15 residues. Per the germline V gene, CDR1 is SGHAT and CDR2 is FQNNGV. The CDR3 loop reads CASSLALGTGVGYTF. The CDR3 DNA reads TGTGCCAGCAGCTTAGCATTGGGGACAGGGGTTGGCTACACCTTC. The full variable domain, rest sourced from reference TRBV11-2 and TRBJ1-2, is EAGVAQSPRYKIIEKRQSVAFWCNPISGHATLYWYQQILGQGPKLLIQFQNNGVVDDSQLPKDRFSAERLKGVDSTLKIQPAKLEDSAVYLCASSLALGTGVGYTFGSGTRLTVV.

This clonotype has at least ten counts. The chain employs TRBV2 and TRBJ1-4; no definite D call. The CDR3 length is 14 residues. CDR1 is SNHLY, CDR2 FYNNEI, per germline. V shed 1 base and J shed 4 bases, with 7 bases lying between them. CDR3 sequence reads: CASSEDTYNEKLFF. The DNA of the CDR3 is TGTGCCAGCAGTGAAGACACTTATAATGAAAAACTGTTTTTT.

This clonotype has more than one count but fewer than ten. The J gene is TRBJ2-1, the V gene TRBV5-4; no clear D. The CDR3 loop spans 16 amino acids. CDR1 SGHNT and CDR2 YYREEE come from the germline V gene (reference sequence). Trimming pared 0 bases from V and 4 bases from J, leaving 14 bases between. This chain's CDR3 is CASSLASAVLYNEQFF. The CDR3 DNA reads TGTGCCAGCAGCTTGGCTTCGGCGGTACTATACAATGAGCAGTTCTTC.

In its sample, this clonotype was seen many times. The V call is TRBV12-3 or TRBV12-4, the J call TRBJ1-2; D is uncertain. V dropped 1 base and J dropped 3 bases, with 6 bases sitting between them. The CDR3 is 13 amino acids. In DNA, the CDR3 is TGTGCCAGCAGTTTAGTGGCGGACTATGGCTACACCTTC. Translated: CASSLVADYGYTF.

This clonotype was recorded many times. The chain is built from TRBV2 and TRBJ1-1, with D uncertain. Germline CDR1 SNHLY, CDR2 FYNNEI. This CDR3 is built from 13 residues. V was clipped by 4 bases and J by 2 bases, with 8 bases between them. CDR3 in amino acids: CASSAQINTEAFF. The CDR3 DNA reads as TGTGCCAGCAGTGCGCAGATAAACACTGAAGCTTTCTTT.

This clonotype was counted many times. The chain uses TRBV2 and TRBJ2-1; 8 bases are shared with TRBD2. The CDR3 covers 16 residues. The trim removed 2 bases at V and 0 bases at J, leaving 3 bases unmatched. Germline CDR1 and CDR2: SNHLY and FYNNEI. The CDR3 region has the DNA TGTGCCAGCAGTGAATCGGGGGGGAGCTCCTACAATGAGCAGTTCTTC. Amino acids: CASSESGGSSYNEQFF. The variable domain in full, with the rest retrieved from reference TRBV2 and TRBJ2-1, is EPEVTQTPSHQVTQMGQEVILRCVPISNHLYFYWYRQILGQKVEFLVSFYNNEISEKSEIFDDQFSVERPDGSNFTLKIRSTKLEDSAMYFCASSESGGSSYNEQFFGPGTRLTVL.

The DNA of the CDR3 is TGTGCCAGCCCCCGGACTACCCGCGTTCACGAGCAGTACTTC. Its translation is CASPRTTRVHEQYF. The chain links TRBV6-2 or TRBV6-3 to TRBJ2-7; D is possibly TRBD2 (6 bases). The germline V gene encodes CDR1 MNHEY and CDR2 SVGEGT. Trimming took off 8 bases at V and 5 bases at J, with 19 bases between the two ends. The CDR3 has 14 amino acids.

This clonotype was picked up many times. This sequence joins TRBV5-6 and TRBJ2-7; TRBD2 matches 7 bases. Germline V gives CDR1 SGHDT, CDR2 YYEEEE. The ends lost 1 base at V and 6 bases at J; junction bases unmatched: 13. This CDR3 is 16 amino acids long. CDR3 sequence reads: CASSLTLAVSYSEQYF. CDR3 in DNA: TGTGCCAGCAGCTTGACCCTAGCGGTAAGCTACTCCGAGCAGTACTTC.

This clonotype was found many times. The V call is TRBV20-1, the J call TRBJ2-2; TRBD2 matches 9 bases. CDR3 length: 14 amino acids. Germline CDR1 reads DFQATT; CDR2 reads SNEGSKA (reference sequence). The J segment lost 9 bases and the V segment lost 0 bases, leaving 5 bases of the junction unmatched. The chain's CDR3 is CSARDGGGARELFF. The CDR3 DNA is TGCAGTGCTAGAGACGGCGGGGGGGCACGGGAGCTGTTTTTT.

This clonotype was seen repeatedly, ten times or more. This chain connects TRBV6-2 or TRBV6-3 to TRBJ2-2; D ambiguous. The CDR3 loop spans 11 amino acids. Germline lookup yields CDR1 MNHEY and CDR2 SVGEGT. The germline V and J ends were trimmed by 7 bases and 6 bases, with 6 bases remaining between them. This chain's CDR3 is CASTVAGELFF. Here the CDR3 DNA reads TGTGCCAGCACGGTAGCCGGGGAGCTGTTTTTT.